A selection of T cell receptor beta chains follows, all from one sample in a study of tumor and adjacent non-tumor tissue in lung cancer. MiXCR was run by TCRdb on the multiplex PCR reads, yielding one entry per CDR3 protein. This sample yields 90,000 to 100,000 distinct CDR3 sequences, of which around three quarters are seen a single time; around 30% belongs to the top ten. Sequenced material: distant non-tumor lung tissue. The receptors were gathered from a man in his sixties with small cell lung cancer. Both conserved end residues are part of each CDR3. The D gene is left open where the match is weak. The size entry is marked missing in some rows and otherwise reads once, few, many or a size class.

DNA,CDR3,size,D,V,J
TGCGCCAGCTACAAGACTGGCCAGTGTGAGCAGTTCTTC,CASYKTGQCEQFF,.,.,TRBV10-2,TRBJ2-1
TGCAGTGTTAGGTCAGCGAAGACAGGGGAGCTGTTTTTT,CSVRSAKTGELFF,.,.,TRBV29-1,TRBJ2-2
TGCCGCACCCATTTAGTGGGAGGGTCGCAGTTCTTC,CRTHLVGGSQFF,.,TRBD2,TRBV29-1,TRBJ2-1
TGTGCCAGCGCGTTGCGGCGGACAACCTACGAGCAGTACTTC,CASALRRTTYEQYF,.,.,TRBV6-2/TRBV6-3,TRBJ2-7
TGTGCCAGCAGCTTTGGGGGTGGCCCCGGAAACACCATATCTTTT,CASSFGGGPGNTISF,.,.,TRBV11-2,TRBJ1-3
TGTGCCAACAGTGAAGCGGGAGTCACCTACAATGAGCAGTTCTTC,CANSEAGVTYNEQFF,.,TRBD2,TRBV12-3/TRBV12-4,TRBJ2-1
TGTGCCAGCAGCTTAAGGTTAGCCCCCTACGGGCAGTACTTC,CASSLRLAPYGQYF,few,.,TRBV13,TRBJ2-7
TGTGCCAGCAGCCTCTGGGGTGCCAGTTGGAACACGGAAGCTTTCTTT,CASSLWGASWNTEAFF,.,.,TRBV11-3,TRBJ1-1
TGCAGTGCTAGCAGCATGACCGACACTTTGGAAGAGACCCAGTACTTC,CSASSMTDTLEETQYF,.,.,TRBV20-1,TRBJ2-5
TGTGCCATCGGTGAGTCAGAGGGACATCAGCCTCAGCATTTT,CAIGESEGHQPQHF,.,.,TRBV10-3,TRBJ1-5
TGTGCCAGCAATGGATGGGGGGAGGATGAAAAACTGTTTTTT,CASNGWGEDEKLFF,.,.,TRBV6-1,TRBJ1-4
TGTGCCAGCAGGAAAGGACTAGCGGGAGGGCCCGACGAGCAGTACTTC,CASRKGLAGGPDEQYF,medium-sized,TRBD2,TRBV6-6,TRBJ2-7
TGTGCCAGCATCCTGTGGGGGATGAGCACTGAAGCTTTCTTT,CASILWGMSTEAFF,.,.,TRBV11-3,TRBJ1-1
TGTGCCACCAGTGATTTGTGGTCAGAATACAATGAGCAATTCTTC,CATSDLWSEYNEQFF,.,.,TRBV24-1,TRBJ2-1
TGTGCCGGCAGCTTTGGGCTAGGGGGTGAGCAGTTCTTC,CAGSFGLGGEQFF,.,.,TRBV11-3,TRBJ2-1
TGCAACGGAGCCCCGTTGCGGGGGTATTATATTGAGCAGTTCTTC,CNGAPLRGYYIEQFF,.,TRBD2,TRBV29-1,TRBJ2-1
TGTGTCAGCAGTTTAAAGGCTTCACTGGGCTATGGCTACATCTTC,CVSSLKASLGYGYIF,.,.,TRBV12-3/TRBV12-4,TRBJ1-2
TGTGCCAGCAGTGTGGGACAGGGAGCAGATACACAGTATTTT,CASSVGQGADTQYF,once,TRBD1,TRBV6-6,TRBJ2-3
TGTGCTAGCAACTTAGCGACAGCCCAGAGCTCCTACAATGAGCAGTTCTTC,CASNLATAQSSYNEQFF,.,.,TRBV11-2,TRBJ2-1
TGTGCCAGCAGCAGGACTAGCGAGTTTTACAATGAGCAGTTCTTC,CASSRTSEFYNEQFF,.,TRBD2,TRBV12-3/TRBV12-4,TRBJ2-1
TGTGCCAGCAGTGACAAGGTGGAGAGTGAAGCTTTTTTT,CASSDKVESEAFF,.,.,TRBV6-6,TRBJ1-1
TGTGCCAGCAGTCGATATGTGAATGAGACCCAGTACTTC,CASSRYVNETQYF,.,.,TRBV12-3/TRBV12-4,TRBJ2-5
TGTACCAGCAGCCAAGAAGAGGCCGCGGACACTGAAGCTTTCTTT,CTSSQEEAADTEAFF,.,.,TRBV4-2,TRBJ1-1